This T cell receptor (beta chain) comes out of a study of T cells in Graves' hyperthyroidism and ophthalmopathy (dated by TCRdb to the late 2010s). For the wider study: Peripheral blood was sampled at the time of initial diagnosis, prior to any treatment. To identify TCR V-J signatures that set the groups apart, the researchers used a discovery cohort of about a hundred patients, made up of under 50 with Graves' ophthalmopathy and 57 with stable Graves' hyperthyroidism. An independent validation cohort of around 19 hyperthyroidism patients and 17 patients who later progressed to ophthalmopathy tested prospective prediction of ophthalmopathy. The 100 discovery patients were randomly split 7:3 into training and test sets. In addition, the study compared T-cell repertoires in thyroid tissue and in blood from a handful of Graves' hyperthyroidism patients. Following sampling, methimazole starting at 30 mg daily was given to hyperthyroidism patients, and high-dose intravenous methylprednisolone was given to ophthalmopathy patients. The paper describes TCR Vbeta CDR3 sequencing of some 130 peripheral blood samples, made up of around 41 ophthalmopathy patients, 70 to 80 hyperthyroidism patients and about 17 progressor patients. The paper's findings and limits, for the study overall: In validation, the model predicted progression to ophthalmopathy a median of about 6.8 months before onset, with about 64% sensitivity and just under 75% specificity. No statistical method was used to set the sample size in advance, and investigators knew the group allocation. Most expanded thyroid clonotypes (frequency above 0.001) were also detected in blood, suggesting blood repertoires may reflect thyroid immune responses. In cross-validation, a model built on a 13 V-J signature told ophthalmopathy apart from stable hyperthyroidism with over 85% sensitivity and approximately 84% specificity, and in testing the same model reached 80%/75%.

Moderately to severely active disease, a Clinical Activity Score of at least 3, a NOSPECS grade of at least 4, and a duration under 3 months were present in ophthalmopathy patients. Any patient with an uncontrolled infection, another autoimmune disease, pregnancy or lactation was excluded. Diagnoses relied on clinical symptoms, serum thyroxine and TRAb, thyroid ultrasound and orbital computed tomography. PBMCs were separated from roughly 9.6 ml of fresh peripheral blood using Ficoll-Paque density gradient centrifugation. Total RNA was extracted with Trizol reagent, and quality was checked on an Agilent 2100 Bioanalyzer. TCR beta CDR3 regions were amplified from RNA transcripts. For the first round of RT-PCR on the TCR CDR3, the HTBI primer set was used together with the Qiagen OneStep RT-PCR kit. Libraries were constructed in a second round of multiplex PCR, after which size selection and purification were carried out. Libraries were sequenced paired-end with 100 bp reads on an Illumina HiSeq2000. The paper's processing steps were these. SOAPnuke was used to process the raw data, with reads discarded if the reads contained adapters or uncalled bases, had a mean Phred below 15, or lacked an exact constant-primer or identifier match. High-quality paired reads were merged with COPE v1.2.5, and unique nucleotide sequences were defined as clonotypes. MiTCR v1.1 was used to align clonotypes to the IMGT TRBV, TRBD and TRBJ reference segments. The analysis was restricted to V-J combinations with a frequency above 0.0001, which together covered roughly 99% of the repertoires. A TCS score was defined as the ratio of F50 (clonal expansion) to E x V (chaos), with BLOSUM62-based TCRdist applied between CDR3 peptides within each V-J. Welch's t-statistics and random forest reduced roughly 530 V-J features to 13, which were used in a naive Bayes classifier (R e1071). TCRdb trimmed the raw reads at Q25, called clones with MiXCR and kept productive beta chains. Rows merge per CDR3 protein into single entries with the most common DNA and genes. TCRdb, rather than the study authors, made the V and J calls. Counted in this sample were about 640,000 distinct CDR3 sequences; around 20% of them appeared once. Of the sample, approximately 30% is held by the ten largest clones.

The sample holds many counts of this clonotype. Its antigen target is currently unknown. It has no much larger one-base neighbor in the sample; base qualities were not kept. CDR1 is given as KGHSH and CDR2 as LQKENI, both from the germline V gene. The V and J ends are trimmed by 3 bases and 1 base, leaving 9 bases between them. The CDR3 numbers 14 residues from cysteine through phenylalanine. Only the CDR3 part of the read is kept: 42 bases, read in frame from the first base. The sequence was obtained from a man aged 30 to 45 with Graves' ophthalmopathy. Material for sequencing was blood. The chain uses TRBV18 and TRBJ1-1; the D region possibly corresponds to TRBD1 (6 bases align). The CDR3 here reads CASSPGTQNTEAFF. The DNA sequence is given as TGTGCCAGCTCACCCGGGACACAGAACACTGAAGCTTTCTTT.